This entry describes one TCR beta chain. Its antigen remains unknown. PCR employed 60 Vbeta and 13 Jbeta primers. Repertoires were generated with immunoSEQ multiplex PCR, while TCRdb's copy carries only in-frame clones and drops some. The table includes 55,000 to 85,000 clones, about nine tenths detected once. The entry originates in a study of cytomegalovirus exposure and HLA in healthy donors. Looking at the study overall: Unique TCRs from HLA-typed donors, about 85 million of them, were held in an early data release.

General study findings and limits: Overall, some 160 TCR beta chains were annotated as cytomegalovirus-associated. The likely explanation for a cluster of highly shared sequence variants was sequencing artifact.

CDR1 is SGHAT and CDR2 is FQNNGV in the germline V gene. CDR3 length: 16 amino acids. The trim removed 5 bases at V and 1 base at J, leaving 11 bases unmatched. This clonotype originated in a woman between 25 and 40 years old in good health and CMV-seronegative. The sequenced sample consisted of PBMCs. This rearrangement joins TRBV11-2 to TRBJ2-7, with 7 bases that match TRBD2. CDR3 sequence (DNA): TGTGCCAGCAGCCCGACGATCGCGGGGGTATCCTACGAGCAGTACTTC. The encoded protein is CASSPTIAGVSYEQYF.